This T cell receptor beta chain was recorded in a study of cytomegalovirus exposure and HLA in healthy donors. Turning to the study itself: Ancestry clustering placed about four fifths of under 450 genotyped donors in the Caucasian-associated cluster.

The study, taken as a whole, reports: The classifier, whose performance was assessed in both the original and validation cohorts, reportedly diagnosed cytomegalovirus status with high specificity and sensitivity. About 87% or about 30% of the time was how often most TCR beta V segments were productive, according to an earlier analysis.

The PCR made use of 60 Vbeta and 13 Jbeta primers. Profiled with immunoSEQ multiplex PCR; TCRdb holds only in-frame clones, not every one. Here the sample spans over 90,000 clones, roughly three fifths being singletons. Germline V gene lookup returns CDR1 LNHDA and CDR2 SQIVND (reference sequence). This CDR3 spans 17 amino acids. V lost 2 bases and J lost 3, with 16 bases in between. This clone came up a few times. Its target is unknown. The sample consisted of PBMCs. The TCR sequence derives from a man in his 60s in good health and CMV-seronegative. The chain links TRBV19 to TRBJ1-4; D gene ambiguous. The CDR3: CASSISGSLGANEKLFF. Written as DNA, the CDR3 is TGTGCCAGTAGTATAAGTGGCAGTTTAGGAGCTAATGAAAAACTGTTTTTT.